This is a list of T cell receptor beta chains from one sample in a study of identical twins. One entry per CDR3 protein results from TCRdb running MiXCR on the 5' RACE reads. The data hold about 390,000 distinct CDR3 sequences, with 9% observed a single time. The sample taken for sequencing was naive T cells sorted from blood. Receptors were obtained from a woman aged 50 to 60 in good health. CDR3s include the opening cysteine and the closing phenylalanine or tryptophan. D genes are given only for firm matches. Expanded clones get a size class; other rows say once, few or many, or leave the size out.

size | J | V | D | CDR3 | DNA
- | TRBJ2-1 | TRBV11-2 | - | CASSPGPVGQFF | TGTGCCAGCAGCCCCGGGCCCGTGGGGCAGTTCTTC
- | TRBJ1-1 | TRBV3-1 | - | CASSQLGSSNTEAFF | TGTGCCAGCAGCCAATTGGGGAGTTCGAACACTGAAGCTTTCTTT
- | TRBJ2-3 | TRBV19 | - | CASRDRLRQEPDTQYF | TGTGCCAGTAGAGATCGACTCCGACAGGAGCCAGATACGCAGTATTTT
- | TRBJ2-7 | TRBV7-9 | - | CAGTVGDTNYEQYF | TGTGCCGGGACCGTGGGGGACACCAACTACGAGCAGTACTTC
few | TRBJ2-2 | TRBV7-3 | - | CASSPDLKAAGELFF | TGTGCCAGCAGCCCCGACTTAAAGGCCGCCGGGGAGCTGTTTTTT
few | TRBJ2-3 | TRBV12-3/TRBV12-4 | - | CASSIFTPTRKADTQYF | TGTGCCAGCAGTATTTTTACACCGACTAGAAAGGCAGATACGCAGTATTTT
- | TRBJ2-2 | TRBV12-3/TRBV12-4 | TRBD1 | CASSFGTGGIGELFF | TGTGCCAGCAGTTTTGGGACAGGGGGGATCGGGGAGCTGTTTTTT
few | TRBJ1-5 | TRBV19 | - | CASGPGGPQHF | TGTGCCAGTGGGCCGGGTGGGCCCCAGCATTTT
few | TRBJ2-1 | TRBV5-6 | TRBD2 | CASSLATSGSSSYNEQFF | TGTGCCAGCAGCTTGGCTACTAGCGGGAGTAGCTCCTACAATGAGCAGTTCTTC
many | TRBJ2-2 | TRBV12-3/TRBV12-4 | - | CATFGEVRRGELFF | TGTGCCACCTTTGGGGAGGTTAGGAGAGGGGAGCTGTTTTTT
few | TRBJ1-3 | TRBV5-1 | - | CASRREPGTSGDTIYF | TGCGCCAGCAGAAGGGAACCAGGGACCTCGGGGGACACCATATATTTT
- | TRBJ1-6 | TRBV5-1 | TRBD1 | CASSLTGAYNSPLHF | TGCGCCAGCAGCTTGACAGGGGCCTATAATTCACCCCTCCACTTT
few | TRBJ1-1 | TRBV7-8 | TRBD1 | CASSVDRGSDTEAFF | TGTGCCAGCAGCGTGGACAGGGGTTCAGACACTGAAGCTTTCTTT
few | TRBJ2-7 | TRBV20-1 | TRBD1 | CSARKGQSYEQYF | TGCAGTGCGCGAAAGGGACAGTCCTACGAGCAGTACTTC
many | TRBJ1-2 | TRBV12-3/TRBV12-4 | - | CASTLSGANYGYTF | TGTGCCAGCACCCTAAGTGGGGCAAACTATGGCTACACCTTC
many | TRBJ2-3 | TRBV29-1 | TRBD2 | CSVGAPGGPGDTQYF | TGCAGCGTTGGGGCCCCGGGAGGGCCGGGAGATACGCAGTATTTT
- | TRBJ1-2 | TRBV12-5 | - | CASGKQGMLTF | TGTGCTAGTGGCAAACAGGGAATGTTGACCTTC
- | TRBJ2-7 | TRBV6-2/TRBV6-3 | - | CASSYSAGSGYEQYF | TGTGCCAGCAGTTACAGCGCGGGGTCGGGTTACGAGCAGTACTTC
- | TRBJ2-3 | TRBV4-1 | TRBD2 | CASSPSGGIPDTQYF | TGCGCCAGCAGCCCTTCGGGAGGTATACCAGATACGCAGTATTTT
many | TRBJ2-3 | TRBV5-1 | - | CASSGMTDTQYF | TGCGCCAGCAGCGGGATGACAGATACGCAGTATTTT
- | TRBJ1-1 | TRBV12-3/TRBV12-4 | TRBD1 | CASSFWTGGTEAFF | TGTGCCAGCAGTTTTTGGACAGGGGGCACTGAAGCTTTCTTT
few | TRBJ2-7 | TRBV4-1 | - | CASSPLRARSSSSYEQYF | TGCGCCAGCAGCCCCCTAAGGGCCCGGAGCTCGAGCTCCTACGAGCAGTACTTC
- | TRBJ2-3 | TRBV30 | TRBD1 | CAWSGQNTDTQYF | TGTGCCTGGTCGGGACAGAACACAGATACGCAGTATTTT
few | TRBJ2-7 | TRBV18 | - | CATRRGEEDEQYF | TGTGCCACCCGGAGAGGGGAGGAGGACGAGCAGTACTTC
few | TRBJ1-1 | TRBV7-2 | - | CARTPHPGCYTEAFF | TGTGCCAGAACCCCCCATCCGGGGTGTTACACTGAAGCTTTCTTT
- | TRBJ2-1 | TRBV29-1 | - | CSSRTTTNEQFF | TGCAGCTCGCGGACTACAACCAATGAGCAGTTCTTC
- | TRBJ1-5 | TRBV20-1 | - | CSAKKGELSNQPQHF | TGCAGTGCTAAGAAGGGGGAATTGAGCAATCAGCCCCAGCATTTT
many | TRBJ1-5 | TRBV10-3 | - | CAIKGEGQPQHF | TGTGCCATCAAGGGGGAAGGTCAGCCCCAGCATTTT
few | TRBJ2-4 | TRBV4-1 | - | CASSPELAKNIQYF | TGCGCCAGCAGTCCAGAGCTAGCCAAAAACATTCAGTACTTC
- | TRBJ1-6 | TRBV7-3 | - | CASSLWWDSPLHF | TGTGCCAGCAGCTTATGGTGGGATTCACCCCTCCACTTT
many | TRBJ2-3 | TRBV10-2 | - | CASSAFGNTDTQYF | TGCGCCAGCAGTGCCTTCGGGAACACAGATACGCAGTATTTT
few | TRBJ2-3 | TRBV24-1 | - | CATGATSTDTQYF | TGTGCCACAGGGGCAACTAGCACAGATACGCAGTATTTT
- | TRBJ1-1 | TRBV19 | - | CASSIDPLNTEAFF | TGTGCCAGTAGTATAGATCCCCTGAACACTGAAGCTTTCTTT
few | TRBJ1-1 | TRBV14 | - | CASSQQSGLTEAFF | TGTGCCAGCAGCCAGCAGAGTGGGTTAACTGAAGCTTTCTTT
many | TRBJ2-6 | TRBV29-1 | - | CSVVSPGANVLTF | TGCAGCGTTGTTAGCCCTGGGGCCAACGTCCTGACTTTC
many | TRBJ2-3 | TRBV12-3/TRBV12-4 | TRBD2 | CASRTSGVSGDTQYF | TGTGCCAGCAGGACTAGCGGGGTTAGTGGAGATACGCAGTATTTT
many | TRBJ2-7 | TRBV12-3/TRBV12-4 | TRBD1 | CASQRGRGEQYF | TGTGCCAGCCAAAGGGGGCGAGGGGAGCAGTACTTC
few | TRBJ2-3 | TRBV27 | - | CASSRYPVPDTQYF | TGTGCCAGCAGTCGATACCCCGTCCCGGATACGCAGTATTTT
many | TRBJ2-1 | TRBV6-5 | TRBD2 | CASSYSLAASSYNEQFF | TGTGCCAGCAGTTACTCTCTAGCGGCGAGCTCCTACAATGAGCAGTTCTTC
many | TRBJ2-1 | TRBV12-3/TRBV12-4 | - | CASTLGSGTYNEQFF | TGTGCCAGCACCCTCGGGAGCGGAACCTACAATGAGCAGTTCTTC
- | TRBJ2-1 | TRBV6-6 | TRBD2 | CASSYSILAGIGNEQFF | TGTGCCAGCAGTTACTCGATACTAGCGGGAATCGGCAATGAGCAGTTCTTC
many | TRBJ1-4 | TRBV20-1 | - | CSARVRRTLNEKLFF | TGCAGTGCTAGAGTACGGCGGACACTTAATGAAAAACTGTTTTTT
many | TRBJ1-2 | TRBV29-1 | - | CSEDYGYTF | TGCAGTGAGGACTATGGCTACACCTTC
many | TRBJ2-2 | TRBV29-1 | TRBD2 | CSVRAGENTGELFF | TGCAGCGTTAGAGCGGGAGAGAACACCGGGGAGCTGTTTTTT
few | TRBJ2-1 | TRBV5-1 | TRBD2 | CASSQGLAGGPNNEQFF | TGCGCCAGCAGCCAGGGACTAGCGGGAGGACCTAACAATGAGCAGTTCTTC
- | TRBJ2-1 | TRBV7-9 | - | CASSLAISSYNEQFF | TGTGCCAGCAGCTTAGCTATCAGCTCCTACAATGAGCAGTTCTTC
few | TRBJ1-5 | TRBV9 | TRBD1 | CASSPTGGLFSQPQHF | TGTGCCAGCAGCCCGACAGGGGGCTTATTCAGTCAGCCCCAGCATTTT
- | TRBJ2-3 | TRBV29-1 | - | CSVEVAVGDTQYF | TGCAGCGTTGAGGTAGCGGTGGGAGATACGCAGTATTTT
few | TRBJ2-7 | TRBV7-7 | TRBD1 | CASSHTGQAEQYF | TGTGCTAGCAGCCATACCGGACAGGCCGAGCAGTACTTC
few | TRBJ1-1 | TRBV12-3/TRBV12-4 | TRBD1 | CASKRGQVNTEAFF | TGTGCCAGCAAAAGGGGACAGGTGAACACTGAAGCTTTCTTT
- | TRBJ2-2 | TRBV6-9 | TRBD1 | CASSSLTGAPDAFNTGELFF | TGTGCCAGCAGTAGCTTAACAGGGGCGCCGGACGCATTTAACACCGGGGAGCTGTTTTTT